This T cell receptor (beta chain) was captured in a study of shared clonotypes between healthy human individuals. The CDR3 spans 16 residues. V gave up 2 bases and J gave up 4 bases; unmatched junction bases: 7. The germline V gene has CDR1 SGHRS and CDR2 YFSETQ. The table came from immunoSEQ multiplex PCR; TCRdb's copy has only in-frame clones and leaves some out. This sample has about 680,000 clones, with around 73% found just once. General study points: Blood alone was sampled, and tissue repertoires likely differ. Generally, naive subsets came out with larger estimated richness than memory subsets.

Only Caucasian adults living in Nashville, Tennessee served as donors. Concerning this clone itself: Its antigen is not identified.

Material for sequencing was memory CD4+ T cells sorted from blood. Subset described: CD45RA-negative fraction. The clonotype comes from a woman aged 25 to 39 in good health. This chain joins TRBV5-1 and TRBJ1-1; the match to TRBD1 covers 11 bases. CDR3 sequence reads: CASSFTGQGAATEAFF. In nucleotides, the CDR3 is TGCGCCAGCAGCTTTACCGGACAGGGGGCGGCCACTGAAGCTTTCTTT.